This T cell receptor beta chain was obtained from a study of shared clonotypes between healthy human individuals. General study results and limits: Richness estimates generally favored naive over memory subsets.

About this clone: Its antigen is currently unknown.

Naive CD4+ cells were CD45RA-selected; the remaining cells were memory. Authors' processing steps: ImmunoSEQ junction-only sequences lacked quality scores, so their filtering differed. TCRdb's copy holds only in-frame clones and misses some; the assay was immunoSEQ multiplex PCR. For V, J and clone size, that table is used; D and trimming come from the DNA. The table records some 650,000 clones, around 97% of them present only once. The clonotype originates from a woman aged 25 to 45 in good health. The sequencing input was naive CD4+ T cells sorted from blood. The subset is: CD45RA+ positively selected.

The CDR3 here is CAIAPNTDTQYF. The CDR3 coding sequence is TGTGCCATCGCTCCGAACACAGATACGCAGTATTTT. V is TRBV10-3 and J is TRBJ2-3, with D hard to call. Germline CDR1 and CDR2: ENHRY and SYGVKD. This CDR3 contains 12 residues. The V end was cut by 8 bases, the J end by 2 bases, with 8 bases between.